The clone carrying this T cell receptor beta chain was seen a single time. In germline, CDR1 is MDHEN, CDR2 SYDVKM. The CDR3 totals 17 residues. Trimming cost V 5 bases and J 5 bases; bases outside gene matches: 11. The sample is drawn from a study of PD-1 blockade in mismatch repair-deficient tumors. Data came from immunoSEQ multiplex PCR; TCRdb stores just in-frame clones and leaves some out. The table shows roughly 14,000 clones, with approximately 88% occurring only once. The clonotype was recovered from an adult with mismatch repair-deficient cancer. The chain has TRBV28 and TRBJ2-1; 11 nucleotides line up with TRBD2. The material sequenced was PBMCs, taken before pembrolizumab treatment. The CDR3: CASSPPFSGREDNEQFF. The CDR3 DNA reads as TGTGCCAGCAGTCCCCCTTTTAGCGGGAGGGAAGACAATGAGCAGTTCTTC.